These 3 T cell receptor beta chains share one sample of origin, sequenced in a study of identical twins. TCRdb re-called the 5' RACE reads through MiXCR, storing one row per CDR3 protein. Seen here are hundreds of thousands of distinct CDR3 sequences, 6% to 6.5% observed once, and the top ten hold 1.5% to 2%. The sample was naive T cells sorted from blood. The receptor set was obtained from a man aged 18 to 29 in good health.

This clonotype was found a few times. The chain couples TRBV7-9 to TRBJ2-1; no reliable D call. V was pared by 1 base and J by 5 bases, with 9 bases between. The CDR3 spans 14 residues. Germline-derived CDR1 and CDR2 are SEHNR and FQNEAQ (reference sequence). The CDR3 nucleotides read TGTGCCAGCAGCTTAGTGGTAGGAAACAATGAGCAGTTCTTC. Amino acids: CASSLVVGNNEQFF.

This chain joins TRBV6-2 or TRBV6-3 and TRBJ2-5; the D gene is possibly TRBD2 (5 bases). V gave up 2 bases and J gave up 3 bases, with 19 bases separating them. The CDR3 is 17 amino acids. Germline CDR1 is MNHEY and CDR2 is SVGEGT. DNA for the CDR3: TGTGCCAGCAGTTACAGGCTAGCCGAGGCCCCGAAAGAGACCCAGTACTTC. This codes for CASSYRLAEAPKETQYF.

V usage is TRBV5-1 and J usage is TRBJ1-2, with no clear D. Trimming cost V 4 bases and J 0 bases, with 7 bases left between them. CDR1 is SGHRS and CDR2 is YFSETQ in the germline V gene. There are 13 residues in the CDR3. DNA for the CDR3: TGCGCCAGCAGCGCCGGAACTAACTATGGCTACACCTTC. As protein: CASSAGTNYGYTF.